This record concerns one T cell receptor (beta chain) sequence. The method was immunoSEQ multiplex PCR; TCRdb's version includes in-frame clones alone and lacks a portion of them. The repertoire has 160,000 or so clones, more than 75% of them found once; the top ten carry about 6.3%. These data come from a study of blood T cell repertoires in COVID-19. J lost 14 bases, V lost 6 bases, and 6 bases had no gene match. The CDR3 is 14 residues long. Germline-derived CDR1 and CDR2 are MNHEY and SVGAGI. Sequencing was carried out using PBMCs or T cells enriched from blood (not recorded which). The chain uses TRBV6-5 and TRBJ2-2; TRBD2 aligns across 16 bases. The TCR comes from a woman aged 45-65 years who had recovered from COVID-19. CDR3: CASRTGTSGGVLFF. The CDR3, as DNA: TGTGCCAGCAGAACCGGGACTAGCGGGGGGGTACTGTTTTTT.